The 19 T cell receptor beta chains given below trace back to one sample, sequenced in a study of T-cell memory formation after mild COVID-19. TCRdb reprocessed the 5' RACE reads with MiXCR, giving one entry per CDR3 protein. The sample shows a few hundred thousand distinct CDR3 sequences, 24% of them seen only once. Material: PBMCs or a T cell subset sorted from them (not recorded which). The receptors were sampled from an adult woman who had mild COVID-19 (a few samples of this study predate the infection). Cell type and time point are not known.

CDR3 residues: CASSLRDNLNEQFF. The CDR3 DNA is TGTGCCAGCTCGCTCCGGGACAACCTCAATGAGCAGTTCTTC. The chain combines TRBV18 with TRBJ2-1; D perhaps matches TRBD1 (6 bases). CDR1 is KGHSH, CDR2 LQKENI, per germline. V was clipped by 6 bases and J by 6 bases, with 15 bases between them. This CDR3 has 14 amino acids.

The V gene is TRBV5-1, the J gene TRBJ2-2; possible D gene TRBD1, 6 bases. Germline CDR1 SGHRS, CDR2 YFSETQ. V gave up 1 base and J gave up 6 bases, with 7 bases separating them. This CDR3 is built from 13 residues. In DNA form, the CDR3 reads TGCGCCAGCAGCTTGCCAGGGGCCGGGGAGCTGTTTTTT. It encodes CASSLPGAGELFF.

The V and J genes are TRBV3-1 and TRBJ2-1; D possibly corresponds to TRBD1 (6 bases). CDR1 and CDR2 (germline): LGHDT, YNNKEL (reference sequence). The CDR3 runs 12 residues. V lost 2 bases to trimming and J lost 9 bases, with 8 bases between them. Written as DNA, the CDR3 is TGTGCCAGCAGCCAATCAGGGGCTGAGCAGTTCTTC. It specifies CASSQSGAEQFF.

The rearrangement uses TRBV10-3 and TRBJ2-7, with D perhaps TRBD1 or TRBD2 (7 bases each). The germline gives CDR1 ENHRY, CDR2 SYGVKD. V was pared by 6 bases and J by 0 bases, with 15 bases between. The CDR3 is 15 residues long. CDR3 region: CAIRGGGSSSYEQYF. The CDR3 bases are TGTGCCATCAGGGGAGGGGGCTCCAGCTCCTACGAGCAGTACTTC.

This clonotype was seen a few times. The chain links TRBV30 to TRBJ2-7, with TRBD2 matching 11 bases. This CDR3 has 15 residues. Looked up from germline, CDR1 is GTSNPN and CDR2 is SVGIG (reference sequence). Trimming at V came to 2 bases and at J to 2 bases, leaving 5 bases not matched to a gene. The chain's CDR3 is CAWSRLAGTTYEQYF. Here the CDR3 DNA reads TGTGCCTGGAGTCGACTAGCGGGAACAACCTACGAGCAGTACTTC.

This clonotype has only a few counts. The rearrangement joins TRBV25-1 to TRBJ2-2; possible D gene TRBD1, 5 bases. Germline CDR1 MGHDK, CDR2 SYGVNS. V lost 10 bases to trimming and J lost 4 bases, with 13 bases between them. There are 13 residues in the CDR3. The CDR3 loop reads CATQGVTTGELFF. CDR3 coding DNA: TGTGCCACCCAAGGGGTAACCACCGGGGAGCTGTTTTTT.

This clonotype was observed a handful of times. The V gene is TRBV29-1, the J gene TRBJ2-3, with 10 bases aligning to TRBD2. J was trimmed by 8 bases and V by 6 bases; bases with no gene match: 11. Germline CDR1 and CDR2: SQVTM and ANQGSEA. The CDR3 extends over 14 amino acids. DNA of the CDR3: TGCAGCGTATCAACCGGGACTAGCGATGGTACGCAGTATTTT. It yields the protein CSVSTGTSDGTQYF.

This rearrangement joins TRBV30 to TRBJ2-3, with 8 bases that match TRBD2. The CDR3 loop spans 12 amino acids. CDR1 is GTSNPN, CDR2 SVGIG, per germline (reference sequence). V was clipped by 1 base and J by 11 bases; unmatched bases: 5. The CDR3, as DNA: TGTGCCTGGAGTGGTAGCGGGAAAGGGCAGTATTTT. This translates into CAWSGSGKGQYF.

This clonotype was seen only a few times. The chain combines TRBV12-3 or TRBV12-4 with TRBJ2-1; tentative D call: TRBD1 (5 bases). The CDR3 is made up of 15 amino acids. With 1 base removed from V and 7 bases from J, the gap between germline ends came to 14 bases. Written as DNA, the CDR3 is TGTGCCAGCAGTTTAGAGGCAGGGCTCAGGAATGAGCAGTTCTTC. Protein sequence: CASSLEAGLRNEQFF.

The gene calls are TRBV4-1 and TRBJ1-2; the D is unclear. V was pared by 1 base and J by 3 bases, with 15 bases between. The germline V gene encodes CDR1 MGHRA and CDR2 YSYEKL. The CDR3 length is 16 residues. The DNA of the CDR3 is TGCGCCAGCAGCCAAGGGCCGCTTCCTTTGGACTATGGCTACACCTTC. Translating gives CASSQGPLPLDYGYTF.

The rearrangement links TRBV6-5 to TRBJ2-7, with TRBD2 matching over 8 bases. Germline V CDR1 and CDR2: MNHEY, SVGAGI. This CDR3 spans 14 amino acids. Trimming took 10 bases from V and 3 from J; bases not matched to a gene: 11. Here the CDR3 reads CAILSGSSLYEQYF. The CDR3, as DNA: TGTGCCATCCTGAGCGGGAGCTCCCTCTACGAGCAGTACTTC.

The sample holds many counts of this clonotype. The chain uses TRBV7-8 and TRBJ2-7; TRBD1 aligns across 9 bases. Losses at the gene ends were 4 bases for V and 6 bases for J; bases not matched to a gene: 13. Looked up from germline, CDR1 is SGHVS and CDR2 is FQNEAQ. The CDR3 consists of 16 residues. For the CDR3, the DNA is TGTGCCAGCAGCTCTGTCAACCGGGACAGGGCCCGCGAGCAGTACTTC. Its translation: CASSSVNRDRAREQYF.

The V call is TRBV10-3, the J call TRBJ2-7, with D possibly matching TRBD2 (5 bases). V was clipped by 6 bases and J by 0 bases, with 27 bases between them. Germline V CDR1 and CDR2: ENHRY, SYGVKD. CDR3 length: 19 residues. As DNA, the CDR3 is TGTGCCATCAGCACTACGACGGCGGGCCTGCGGGTAAACTCCTACGAGCAGTACTTC. Translated, it gives CAISTTTAGLRVNSYEQYF.

The chain links TRBV6-1 to TRBJ2-1; the D gene is possibly TRBD1 (6 bases). The CDR3 has 13 residues. CDR1 and CDR2 from the germline V gene are MNHNS and SASEGT. The V end lost 9 bases, the J end lost 5 bases, and 14 bases lay between the germline ends. DNA of the CDR3: TGTGCCAGTTACTACAGGGTCCACAATGAGCAGTTCTTC. It yields the protein CASYYRVHNEQFF.

V is TRBV12-3 or TRBV12-4 and J is TRBJ2-4, with TRBD1 identical over 7 bases. The CDR3 is 15 amino acids. V was clipped by 6 bases and J by 1 base; unmatched bases: 6. CDR3 in DNA: TGTGCCAGCAGCCTCGACAGGGCGGCCAAAAACATTCAGTACTTC. It is translated as CASSLDRAAKNIQYF.

V usage is TRBV7-8 and J usage is TRBJ2-5; 7 bases agree with TRBD1. This CDR3 region has 15 residues. Germline values: CDR1 SGHVS, CDR2 FQNEAQ. V shed 2 bases, J shed 1 base, and the junction held 4 bases outside the gene matches. CDR3 coding DNA: TGTGCCAGCAGCTTAAGGGGACAGATCCAAGAGACCCAGTACTTC. Translated: CASSLRGQIQETQYF.

As to this clonotype: Sequence at one end of the junction differs from germline and may be a read error. J is TRBJ1-5 and V is TRBV25-1; D not resolved. This CDR3 is built from 14 residues. Germline values: CDR1 MGHDK, CDR2 SYGVNS. This CDR3 reads CARSELESAAPQHF. In nucleotides, the CDR3 is TGTGCCAGAAGTGAACTGGAATCGGCCGCGCCCCAGCATTTT.

This clonotype has more than one count but fewer than ten. The chain recombines TRBV20-1 with TRBJ2-3, with 7 bases lining up with TRBD2. This CDR3 spans 16 amino acids. Germline lookup yields CDR1 DFQATT and CDR2 SNEGSKA (reference sequence). Unmatched junction bases numbered 16, after V lost 6 bases and J lost 4 bases. CDR3 residues: CSAEPRSGPGADTQYF. CDR3 nucleotide sequence: TGCAGTGCAGAACCCCGTAGCGGGCCAGGCGCAGATACGCAGTATTTT.

This clonotype turned up a few times. The rearrangement uses TRBV18 and TRBJ2-7; maybe TRBD2 (5 bases). With 2 bases removed from V and 3 bases from J, the gap between germline ends came to 8 bases. The CDR3 length is 13 residues. Germline V gives CDR1 KGHSH, CDR2 LQKENI. The CDR3 here is CASSPSRDYEQYF. Here the CDR3 DNA reads TGTGCCAGCTCACCAAGCCGGGACTACGAGCAGTACTTC.